The T cell receptor (beta chain) under discussion was sequenced for a study of blood T cell repertoires in COVID-19. Study-wide context: Samples of COVID-19 (acute and convalescent) were obtained from the United States, Italy and Spain. From T cells, B-cell-depleted T cells, or PBMCs came the material, which was cDNA or gDNA.

Participants had their cohort set by participant-reported clinical history. V gave up 3 bases and J gave up 2 bases; unmatched junction bases: 3. Germline lookup yields CDR1 MNHEY and CDR2 SMNVEV (reference sequence). CDR3 size: 15 residues. In the original workflow: It was from reference gene primer amplification that nucleated cell counts were estimated. TCRdb's table, derived via immunoSEQ multiplex PCR, lists solely in-frame clones and lacks some. V and J calls and clone size are those listed in that table; D and trimming were worked out from the DNA. The sample carries some 270,000 clones, 89% recorded once.

The sequence derives from a woman aged 40 to 50 who had recovered from COVID-19. This chain connects TRBV27 to TRBJ2-3, with 9 bases that match TRBD2. Sequencing used PBMCs or T cells enriched from blood (not recorded which). As DNA, the CDR3 is TGTGCCAGCAGTTTGCGGGAGGGACTCACAGATACGCAGTATTTT. Its translation is CASSLREGLTDTQYF.